This entry concerns a single T cell receptor (beta chain). Its antigen remains unknown. This record belongs to a study of cytomegalovirus exposure and HLA in healthy donors. Study in general: In an earlier analysis, approximately 120 million unique TCR beta sequences were found from approximately 170 million T cells. Of the donors genotyped, several hundred in all, 80% to 85% fell in the Caucasian-associated ancestry cluster.

CDR1 and CDR2 from the germline V gene are SGHRS and YFSETQ. J lost 2 bases, V lost 7 bases, and 3 bases had no gene match. The CDR3 is 13 amino acids. Study observations and caveats: Generally TCR sequences proved uncommon, though certain public TCRs appeared in numerous donors. The classifier, whose performance was assessed in both the original and validation cohorts, reportedly diagnosed cytomegalovirus status with high specificity and sensitivity.

PCR amplification relied on 60 Vbeta primers (plus 13 Jbeta primers). Clones were read by immunoSEQ multiplex PCR, and TCRdb kept only the in-frame ones, dropping some. The sample records approximately 150,000 clones, 70% to 80% being singletons. Sample: PBMCs. The receptor's source is a middle-aged man in good health and CMV-seronegative. The chain couples TRBV5-1 to TRBJ2-3, with 8 bases matching TRBD1. The CDR3: CASFRGPTDTQYF. The CDR3, as DNA: TGCGCCAGCTTCAGGGGGCCCACAGATACGCAGTATTTT. The variable domain in full, completed from reference TRBV5-1 and TRBJ2-3, reads KAGVTQTPRYLIKTRGQQVTLSCSPISGHRSVSWYQQTPGQGLQFLFEYFSETQRNKGNFPGRFSGRQFSNSRSEMNVSTLELGDSALYLCASFRGPTDTQYFGPGTRLTVL.